These 5 T cell receptor beta chains were sequenced from one sample in a study of blood T cell repertoires in COVID-19. Generated by immunoSEQ multiplex PCR, the TCRdb table keeps only in-frame clones and is missing some. Found here are some 230,000 clones, approximately 78% of them singletons; the top ten hold 7% to 10%. Sequencing was performed on peripheral blood. Receptors originate from a woman over 75 with COVID-19, enrolled during active disease.

This clone was seen a handful of times. The chain employs TRBV11-2 and TRBJ1-6, with TRBD1 as a possible D gene (5 bases). The length of the CDR3 is 17 residues. Trimming shortened V by 2 bases and J by 11 bases, and 22 bases separated the two germline ends. Germline loops: CDR1 SGHAT, CDR2 FQNNGV. The DNA for the CDR3 is TGTGCCAGCAGCTTACTGCCCGGGGGGTTCGGGGGAGCACCCCTCCACTTT. Translation: CASSLLPGGFGGAPLHF.

The gene calls are TRBV25-1 and TRBJ1-1, with D uncertain. The CDR3 consists of 13 residues. The germline CDR1 and CDR2 sequences are MGHDK and SYGVNS. V lost 5 bases and J lost 4, with 11 bases in between. CDR3 amino acids: CASSPAGLTEAFF. As DNA, the CDR3 is TGTGCCAGCAGTCCCGCAGGTCTCACTGAAGCTTTCTTT.

The chain's CDR3 is CASSIPRDITYNEQFF. DNA for the CDR3: TGTGCCAGCAGCATCCCCCGGGATATTACCTACAATGAGCAGTTCTTC. The chain combines TRBV7-2 with TRBJ2-1, with D possibly being TRBD2 (5 bases). Trimming shortened V by 5 bases and J by 2 bases, and 16 bases separated the two germline ends. Germline CDR1 is SGHTA and CDR2 is FQGNSA. The CDR3 length is 16 residues.

The chain employs TRBV4-3 and TRBJ2-1; TRBD2 matches at 9 bases. The V gene's germline CDR1 is LGHNA and CDR2 YSLEER. J was trimmed by 3 bases and V by 0 bases; bases with no gene match: 12. This CDR3 spans 19 amino acids. As DNA, the CDR3 is TGCGCCAGCAGCCAAGACCTGACTAGCGGTGGGGTGGGCTACAATGAGCAGTTCTTC. It is translated as CASSQDLTSGGVGYNEQFF.

The chain combines TRBV28 with TRBJ2-7; the match to TRBD1 covers 7 bases. The CDR3 covers 14 residues. The trim removed 5 bases at V and 0 bases at J, leaving 4 bases unmatched. Germline CDR1 is MDHEN and CDR2 is SYDVKM. CDR3 sequence (DNA): TGTGCCAGCAGTGGGGACAGACCCTCCTACGAGCAGTACTTC. It specifies CASSGDRPSYEQYF.